This T cell receptor (beta chain) was sequenced in a study of beta chain features in type 1 diabetes. All of the isolated RNA was reverse transcribed, so expressed TCRB transcripts were sequenced. Some clones are missing from TCRdb's copy, which holds only in-frame ones; the method was immunoSEQ multiplex PCR. The sample contains about 220,000 clones, approximately 10% of which appear only once. This clone has more than one count but fewer than ten. V gave up 5 bases and J gave up 6 bases, with 14 bases separating them. The CDR3 is 14 residues long. Germline assignment: CDR1 SNHLY and CDR2 FYNNEI. The receptor comes from a man aged 18 to 35 in good health. The J gene is TRBJ2-1, the V gene TRBV2; D might be TRBD2 (6 bases). Sequenced sample: central memory CD4+ T cells from blood. The DNA for the CDR3 is TGTGCCAGCAGTTCTCTGGGGACTGCCAATGAGCAGTTCTTC. It codes for CASSSLGTANEQFF.